Each of the 25 T cell receptor beta chains below was sequenced from the same sample in a study of CD8 T cells in ankylosing spondylitis. One entry per CDR3 protein, called by TCRdb with MiXCR from the 5' RACE reads. In the table there are 200,000 to 250,000 distinct CDR3 sequences, 20% to 30% of which are singletons. Sequenced material: blood, either unsorted or a sorted T cell fraction (not recorded which). Source of these receptors: a male donor with ankylosing spondylitis or in good health (not recorded which).

The V and J genes are TRBV4-2 and TRBJ2-1; 9 bases map to TRBD1. V lost 1 base and J lost 7; bases outside the gene matches: 11. Looked up from germline, CDR1 is LGHNA and CDR2 is YNFKEQ. The CDR3 has 17 residues. The CDR3 sequence: CASSQGETGGLRNEQFF. The CDR3 DNA follows: TGTGCCAGCAGCCAAGGGGAGACAGGGGGTTTACGGAATGAGCAGTTCTTC.

This clonotype was observed at least ten times. This chain uses TRBV2 with TRBJ1-1; D ambiguous. The germline V gene encodes CDR1 SNHLY and CDR2 FYNNEI. CDR3 length: 13 residues. Trimming stripped 2 bases from V and 1 base from J, with 5 bases between. CDR3 residues: CASSELENTEAFF. The CDR3 DNA sequence: TGTGCCAGCAGTGAACTGGAGAACACTGAAGCTTTCTTT.

This clonotype was seen at least ten times. This chain joins TRBV20-1 and TRBJ1-1; no clear D. The length of the CDR3 is 13 residues. The V gene's germline CDR1 is DFQATT and CDR2 SNEGSKA (reference sequence). The V end lost 7 bases, the J end lost 0 bases, and 12 bases lay between the germline ends. CDR3 bases: TGCAGTGGAAATTCGGTCTTGAACACTGAAGCTTTCTTT. It yields the protein CSGNSVLNTEAFF.

Many counts were recorded for this clonotype. The chain recombines TRBV7-3 with TRBJ2-1, with D maybe TRBD2 (5 bases). V gave up 5 bases and J gave up 4 bases, with 15 bases separating them. The CDR3 runs to 15 residues. The germline V gene has CDR1 SGHTA and CDR2 FQGTGA. CDR3 sequence: CASSPPGVSYNEQFF. The DNA of the CDR3 is TGTGCCAGCAGCCCCCCCGGGGTCTCGTACAATGAGCAGTTCTTC.

V and J are TRBV20-1 and TRBJ2-1; TRBD2 matches 8 bases. Germline CDR1 reads DFQATT; CDR2 reads SNEGSKA (reference sequence). The V segment lost 2 bases and the J segment 5 bases; nucleotides outside the gene matches: 5. The CDR3 sequence is 14 residues long. The CDR3 bases are TGCAGTGCTAGACCGGGAGGGGCACACAATGAGCAGTTCTTC. This gives the protein CSARPGGAHNEQFF.

This clonotype was observed at least ten times. This sequence joins TRBV7-2 and TRBJ1-1, with D unclear. This CDR3 region has 15 residues. Germline-derived CDR1 and CDR2 are SGHTA and FQGNSA. V lost 1 base to trimming and J lost 1 base, with 10 bases between them. The CDR3 is CASSLVIGSNTEAFF. In nucleotides, the CDR3 is TGTGCCAGCAGCTTAGTAATCGGATCGAACACTGAAGCTTTCTTT. Using reference TRBV7-2 and TRBJ1-1 for the parts outside the CDR3, the full variable domain is GAGVSQSPSNKVTEKGKDVELRCDPISGHTALYWYRQSLGQGLEFLIYFQGNSAPDKSGLPSDRFSAERTGGSVSTLTIQRTQQEDSAVYLCASSLVIGSNTEAFFGQGTRLTVV.

The chain joins TRBV12-3 or TRBV12-4 to TRBJ2-7; D gene ambiguous. This CDR3 region has 11 residues. Trimming removed 5 bases at V and 7 bases at J, with 9 bases between. The CDR3: CASSAAGEQYF. For the CDR3, the DNA is TGTGCCAGCAGTGCAGCAGGAGAGCAGTACTTC.

In this sample, this clonotype turned up many times. The rearrangement joins TRBV6-1 to TRBJ2-7; perhaps D is TRBD1 or TRBD2 (5 bases each). The CDR3 extends over 13 amino acids. In germline, CDR1 is MNHNS, CDR2 SASEGT. Deletions cut 7 bases from V and 1 base from J, with 11 bases between. CDR3 sequence: CASTPGRSYEQYF. The CDR3 DNA is TGTGCCAGCACGCCGGGGCGATCCTACGAGCAGTACTTC.

This clonotype was recorded many times. The rearrangement joins TRBV7-2 to TRBJ2-3; 8 nucleotides align to TRBD1. CDR1 and CDR2 (germline): SGHTA, FQGNSA. This CDR3 region has 14 residues. Germline trimming cut 5 bases from V and 6 bases from J; bases unmatched to any gene: 7. This CDR3 is CASSRDRSSDTQYF. For the CDR3, the DNA is TGTGCCAGCAGCCGGGACAGGTCGTCGGATACGCAGTATTTT.

This clonotype has only a few counts. The chain has TRBV9 and TRBJ2-1, with D maybe TRBD2 (6 bases). Germline V gene lookup returns CDR1 SGDLS and CDR2 YYNGEE. Trimming took off 4 bases at V and 0 bases at J, with 11 bases between the two ends. The CDR3 extends over 15 amino acids. CDR3 bases: TGTGCCAGCAGCCCGGGGGTCTTCTCCTACAATGAGCAGTTCTTC. This codes for CASSPGVFSYNEQFF. Full variable domain (missing parts from reference TRBV9 and TRBJ2-1): DSGVTQTPKHLITATGQRVTLRCSPRSGDLSVYWYQQSLDQGLQFLIQYYNGEERAKGNILERFSAQQFPDLHSELNLSSLELGDSALYFCASSPGVFSYNEQFFGPGTRLTVL.

In this sample, this clonotype turned up many times. The chain uses TRBV12-3 or TRBV12-4 and TRBJ1-3; 7 bases align to TRBD1. This CDR3 has 15 residues. Losses at the gene ends were 6 bases for V and 0 bases for J; bases not matched to a gene: 5. The DNA for the CDR3 is TGTGCCAGCAGGGAACAGGGGATCTCTGGAAACACCATATATTTT. Its translation: CASREQGISGNTIYF.

Many counts were recorded for this clonotype. This chain links TRBV9 with TRBJ2-3; D gene ambiguous. This CDR3 is 13 amino acids long. The V gene lost 0 bases and the J gene lost 4 bases, with 6 bases spanning the gap. Germline CDR1 reads SGDLS; CDR2 reads YYNGEE. The CDR3 nucleotides are TGTGCCAGCAGCGTAGTAGTGTCAGATACGCAGTATTTT. Translated, it gives CASSVVVSDTQYF.

At least ten counts were recorded for this clonotype. The chain has TRBV5-5 and TRBJ2-7; 10 bases are a match to TRBD1. Germline V gene sequence: CDR1 SGHKS, CDR2 YYEKEE (reference sequence). This CDR3 spans 16 amino acids. V was clipped by 1 base and J by 2 bases; unmatched bases: 6. DNA for the CDR3: TGTGCCAGCAGCTTGATGGGCGGACAGGGGGCCTACGAGCAGTACTTC. Amino acid sequence: CASSLMGGQGAYEQYF.

The sample holds a few counts of this clonotype. This chain links TRBV20-1 with TRBJ2-1; the D gene could be TRBD1 or TRBD2 (6 bases each). Trimming removed 6 bases at V and 3 bases at J, with 18 bases between. This CDR3 is 15 amino acids long. Per germline, CDR1 DFQATT and CDR2 SNEGSKA (reference sequence). The DNA of the CDR3 is TGCAGTGCGGGAAGGGGGAGGCCAAACTACAATGAGCAGTTCTTC. It encodes CSAGRGRPNYNEQFF.

This clonotype was recorded at least ten times. This chain uses TRBV29-1 with TRBJ2-5; 7 bases line up with TRBD1. This CDR3 comprises 12 residues. V lost 7 bases, J lost 1 base, and 3 bases stayed unmatched. The germline CDR1 and CDR2 sequences are SQVTM and ANQGSEA. The CDR3 is CSGNRGQETQYF. Here the CDR3 DNA reads TGCAGCGGGAACAGGGGCCAAGAGACCCAGTACTTC.

This clonotype was observed a handful of times. The genes are TRBV6-5 and TRBJ1-2; possible D gene TRBD1, 5 bases. V was shortened by 0 bases and J by 4 bases, with 15 bases between the two germline ends. Germline lookup yields CDR1 MNHEY and CDR2 SVGAGI. The CDR3 contains 16 residues. The CDR3 coding sequence is TGTGCCAGCAGTTACTCGATGGTGGGGGTTGGCTATGGCTACACCTTC. It specifies CASSYSMVGVGYGYTF.

This clonotype was counted at least ten times. The rearrangement uses TRBV9 and TRBJ2-3, with D unresolved. CDR1 is SGDLS, CDR2 YYNGEE, per germline. Trimming removed 3 bases from V and 6 bases from J, with 14 bases in between. This CDR3 is 14 amino acids long. As DNA, the CDR3 is TGTGCCAGCAGCGAGAGGTTCGCGAAGGATACGCAGTATTTT. Translating it yields CASSERFAKDTQYF.

There are many counts of this clonotype. V usage is TRBV29-1 and J usage is TRBJ1-4, with D perhaps matching TRBD1 (5 bases). Germline V gives CDR1 SQVTM, CDR2 ANQGSEA. Trimming pared 2 bases from V and 8 bases from J, leaving 12 bases between. CDR3 length: 13 residues. The CDR3 coding sequence is TGCAGCGTTGAAAGGGGTAGAAAGGAAAAACTGTTTTTT. This gives the protein CSVERGRKEKLFF.

This clonotype was observed a handful of times. The chain recombines TRBV29-1 with TRBJ1-2; tentative D call: TRBD1 (5 bases). This CDR3 region has 12 residues. In germline, CDR1 is SQVTM, CDR2 ANQGSEA. V was cut by 1 base and J by 7 bases, with 10 bases left in between. The CDR3 DNA reads as TGCAGCGTTGAAGGGCGGGGCTTTGGCTACACCTTC. This gives the protein CSVEGRGFGYTF.

CDR3 DNA: TGTGCCACCAGCCCCGGGACACAACCCTCCTACGAGCAGTACTTC. Translation: CATSPGTQPSYEQYF. The genes are TRBV24-1 and TRBJ2-7, with TRBD1 as a possible D gene (6 bases). Per germline, CDR1 KGHDR and CDR2 SFDVKD. The V end was cut by 7 bases, the J end by 0 bases, with 15 bases between. The CDR3 spans 15 residues.

The rearrangement joins TRBV20-1 to TRBJ2-7; 9 nucleotides agree with TRBD2. V lost 2 bases, J lost 5 bases, and 10 bases stayed unmatched. Germline V gene data show CDR1 as DFQATT and CDR2 as SNEGSKA (reference sequence). This CDR3 contains 15 residues. The CDR3 region has the DNA TGCAGTGCTAGAAGTGGGGCTAGCGGGAACGACGAGCAGTACTTC. Translated, it gives CSARSGASGNDEQYF.

Note on this clonotype: This could be a read error, since a much larger clone is one nucleotide away. The chain recombines TRBV9 with TRBJ1-2; no reliable D call. The length of the CDR3 is 12 residues. The V gene's germline CDR1 is SGDLS and CDR2 YYNGEE. Trimming left V 4 bases short and J 2 bases short, with 6 bases between. The CDR3 loop reads CASSPANYGYTF. In DNA, the CDR3 is TGTGCCAGCAGCCCCGCGAACTATGGCTACACCTTC.

V and J are TRBV20-1 and TRBJ2-5; 15 nucleotides match TRBD2. The CDR3 runs to 15 residues. Unmatched junction bases numbered 7, after V lost 6 bases and J lost 5 bases. The germline V gene encodes CDR1 DFQATT and CDR2 SNEGSKA (reference sequence). CDR3 in DNA: TGCAGTGCCGCTAATGGACTAGCGGGAGGGGAGACCCAGTACTTC. It translates to CSAANGLAGGETQYF.

The V gene is TRBV7-9, the J gene TRBJ2-7; D possibly corresponds to TRBD2 (7 bases). CDR3 length equals 16 residues. CDR1 SEHNR and CDR2 FQNEAQ come from the germline V gene (reference sequence). V lost 3 bases and J lost 1, with 16 bases in between. CDR3 region: CASSLITGRGSYEQYF. The DNA for the CDR3 is TGTGCCAGCAGCTTGATTACAGGGAGGGGATCCTACGAGCAGTACTTC.

In its sample, this clonotype was seen many times. The chain's CDR3 is CATEGRAYEQYF. CDR3 bases: TGTGCCACGGAGGGTCGGGCATACGAGCAGTACTTC. The chain combines TRBV28 with TRBJ2-7, with D perhaps matching TRBD2 (6 bases). The germline V and J ends were trimmed by 10 bases and 4 bases, with 14 bases remaining between them. Per germline, CDR1 MDHEN and CDR2 SYDVKM. This CDR3 is built from 12 residues.